A selection of T cell receptor beta chains follows, all from one sample in a study of T cell repertoires in ileal Crohn's disease. Assay used: immunoSEQ multiplex PCR; TCRdb lists only in-frame clones, some missing. The table includes approximately 430 clones, approximately 73% detected once. The sequencing input was CD8+ T cells sorted from the ileum. These receptors were collected from an adult with Crohn's disease. CDR3s include the opening cysteine and the closing phenylalanine or tryptophan. A D gene is named only where the DNA matches it firmly. Not every row has a clone size; where given, it reads once, few, many or a size class.

>-|TRBJ2-1|-|TRBV29-1
CSATTSSYNEQFF
TGCAGCGCCACCACGAGCTCCTACAATGAGCAGTTCTTC
>few|TRBJ2-7|-|TRBV19
CASSMAAGLYEQYF
TGTGCCAGTAGTATGGCAGCAGGCCTCTACGAGCAGTACTTC
>few|TRBJ2-3|-|TRBV13
CASSPDTSISNTDTQYF
TGTGCCAGCAGCCCCGACACTAGTATTTCTAACACAGATACGCAGTATTTT
>-|TRBJ2-1|TRBD2|TRBV4-1
CASSPRGLAHEQFF
TGCGCCAGCAGCCCCCGGGGACTAGCGCATGAGCAGTTCTTC
>-|TRBJ1-2|TRBD1|TRBV28
CASSQTRLGQDYGYTF
TGTGCCAGCAGCCAAACCAGGCTGGGACAGGACTATGGCTACACCTTC
>-|TRBJ2-1|TRBD1|TRBV15
CATSAGTGAYNEQFF
TGTGCCACCAGCGCCGGGACAGGGGCCTACAATGAGCAGTTCTTC
>-|TRBJ2-6|TRBD1|TRBV11-3
CASSFTGGSGANVLTF
TGTGCCAGCAGCTTCACAGGGGGCTCTGGGGCCAACGTCCTGACTTTC
>-|TRBJ2-1|TRBD2|TRBV27
CASSLWRGGSGEQFF
TGTGCCAGCAGTTTATGGCGGGGGGGCTCCGGTGAGCAGTTCTTC
>-|TRBJ2-3|TRBD1|TRBV6-1
CASSDPGQGATDTQYF
TGTGCCAGCAGTGACCCCGGACAGGGGGCGACAGATACGCAGTATTTT
>-|TRBJ2-7|TRBD1|TRBV11-1
CASSSTGGRTTYEQYF
TGTGCCAGCAGCTCGACAGGGGGCCGAACCACCTACGAGCAGTACTTC
>-|TRBJ2-7|TRBD1|TRBV19
CASSIGTGDEQYF
TGTGCCAGTAGTATAGGGACAGGGGACGAGCAGTACTTC
>few|TRBJ2-1|-|TRBV27
CASSLRGYLHEQFF
TGTGCCAGCAGTTTAAGGGGTTATCTCCATGAGCAGTTCTTC
>-|TRBJ2-5|TRBD2|TRBV5-4
CASSWGTSNQETQYF
TGTGCCAGCAGCTGGGGGACTAGCAACCAAGAGACCCAGTACTTC
>once|TRBJ1-2|TRBD1|TRBV28
CASSPRRQGHGYTF
TGTGCCAGCAGTCCCCGACGACAGGGTCATGGCTACACCTTC